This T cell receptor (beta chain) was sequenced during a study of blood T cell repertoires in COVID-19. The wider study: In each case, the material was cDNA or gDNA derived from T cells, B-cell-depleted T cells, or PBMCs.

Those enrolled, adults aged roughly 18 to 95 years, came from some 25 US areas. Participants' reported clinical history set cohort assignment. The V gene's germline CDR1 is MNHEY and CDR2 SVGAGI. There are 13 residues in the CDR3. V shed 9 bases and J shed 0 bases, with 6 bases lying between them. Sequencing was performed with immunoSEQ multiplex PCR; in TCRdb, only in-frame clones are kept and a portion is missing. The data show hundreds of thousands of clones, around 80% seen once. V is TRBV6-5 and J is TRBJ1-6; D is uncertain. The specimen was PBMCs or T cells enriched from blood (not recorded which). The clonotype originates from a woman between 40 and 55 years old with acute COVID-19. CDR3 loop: CARGGSYNSPLHF. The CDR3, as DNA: TGTGCCAGGGGAGGCTCCTATAATTCACCCCTCCACTTT.